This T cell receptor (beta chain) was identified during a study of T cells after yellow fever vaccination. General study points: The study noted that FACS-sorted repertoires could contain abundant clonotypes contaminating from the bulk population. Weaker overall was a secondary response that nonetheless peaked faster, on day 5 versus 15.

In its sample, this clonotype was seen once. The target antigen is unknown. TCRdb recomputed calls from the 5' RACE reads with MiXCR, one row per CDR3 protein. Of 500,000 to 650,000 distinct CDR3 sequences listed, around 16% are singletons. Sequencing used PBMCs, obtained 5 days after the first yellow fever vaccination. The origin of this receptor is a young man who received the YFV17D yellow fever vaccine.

The CDR3 protein is CSVAVSHYGYTF. The CDR3 bases are TGCAGCGTGGCCGTTTCCCACTATGGCTACACCTTC. This chain connects TRBV29-1 to TRBJ1-2; D ambiguous. CDR1 is SQVTM and CDR2 is ANQGSEA in the germline V gene. The CDR3 is made up of 12 amino acids. V lost 6 bases, J lost 3 bases, and 11 bases lay in between.